This T cell receptor (beta chain) was obtained from a study of CD8+CD57+ T cells in acquired aplastic anemia. Study overall: DNA recovered from sorted CD4+ and CD8+ cells had a mean of approximately 3 ug. Among healthy donors, CD4+ cells averaged around 10 million reads. General study points: A set of twenty-nine CD8+ CDR3 sequences was shared between patients and controls, and these sequences appeared highly expressed in patients. Patients and controls had CD8+ Simpson's diversity values that were not significantly distinct.

Concerning this clonotype: Antigen unknown.

The CDR3 is 13 amino acids. Germline CDR1 reads SQVTM; CDR2 reads ANQGSEA. The V gene end was trimmed by 4 bases and the J gene end by 5 bases; junction bases not matched to a gene: 5. Profiling that covered TCR beta VDJ and CDR3 relied on genomic DNA as its template. In TCRdb, the reads were re-called with MiXCR into one record per CDR3 protein. Of 65,000 or so distinct CDR3 sequences listed, about 54% are singletons. This TCR was recovered from a human donor in good health, serving as a control. Sequencing was performed on sorted CD4+, CD8+, or CD8+CD57+ T cells (not recorded which) from PBMCs. This chain links TRBV29-1 with TRBJ1-2, with 9 bases identical to TRBD1. CDR3 loop: CSVVLGTGYGYTF. The CDR3, as DNA: TGCAGCGTTGTACTTGGGACAGGGTATGGCTACACCTTC.